These T cell receptor beta chains were read from a single sample in a study of T cells in Graves' hyperthyroidism and ophthalmopathy. One entry per CDR3 protein results from TCRdb running MiXCR on the multiplex PCR reads. The data hold 350,000 or so distinct CDR3 sequences, with 21% observed a single time. The sequenced material came from blood. These receptors came from a woman aged 45-65 years with Graves' hyperthyroidism. Both conserved end residues are part of each CDR3. The D gene is left open where the match is weak. Clone size appears in some rows only: once, few, many, or a class for an expanded clone.

TGCAGTGCTAGTTCCGGGGTTGGGTCTGGAAACACCATATATTTT CSASSGVGSGNTIYF many TRBV20-1 - TRBJ1-3
TGCGCCAGCAGCTTCCGGGGGCTAGAGCAGTACTTC CASSFRGLEQYF - TRBV5-1 - TRBJ2-7
TGCGCCAGCAGTGACTCTCATAACACTGAAGCTTTCTTT CASSDSHNTEAFF many TRBV10-2 - TRBJ1-1
TGTGCCAGTAGTACGATAGCGGGGGAAGGGGAGCAGTTCTTC CASSTIAGEGEQFF few TRBV19 TRBD2 TRBJ2-1
TGTGCCAGCAGCGTAGTTGGGGATGGCTACACCTTC CASSVVGDGYTF many TRBV9 - TRBJ1-2
TGTGCCAGCAGTTTTGAAGGAGCTGGGGGGCAGAGGCAGCCCCAGCATTTT CASSFEGAGGQRQPQHF many TRBV12-3/TRBV12-4 - TRBJ1-5
TGTGCCAGCAGTGACAGGGGAATGAACACTGAAGCTTTCTTT CASSDRGMNTEAFF many TRBV6-1 - TRBJ1-1
TGTGCCAGCAGCTTAAGGGGTGCGGGAGGGCCCGGGGAGCAGTTCTTC CASSLRGAGGPGEQFF many TRBV11-2 TRBD2 TRBJ2-1
TGTGCCAGCAGCCGTGGGGGGGCCGAGGCCAACGTCCTGACTTTC CASSRGGAEANVLTF few TRBV7-2 - TRBJ2-6
TGTGCCACCAGCGGGGTAGCGGGCGCCACCATTGAGCAGTTCTTC CATSGVAGATIEQFF - TRBV15 TRBD2 TRBJ2-1
TGCAGTGCCCCGGGGGCCCCAGATACGCAGTATTTT CSAPGAPDTQYF few TRBV20-1 - TRBJ2-3
TGTGCCAGCAGCTCCGGGACTAGCGGGACTCAGCAGTTCTTC CASSSGTSGTQQFF many TRBV11-2 TRBD2 TRBJ2-1
TGCGCCAGCAGCCCAGGGGGCTCTGAAGCTTTCTTT CASSPGGSEAFF many TRBV5-1 TRBD1 TRBJ1-1
TGTGCCAGCTCACCAATGCCTAGCGGGATGATGAGCCAGTACTTC CASSPMPSGMMSQYF - TRBV18 TRBD2 TRBJ2-5
TGCGCCAGCAGCTTCACCGGGGCCTCCTACGAGCAGTACTTC CASSFTGASYEQYF - TRBV5-1 - TRBJ2-7
TGCAGCGTTGGCTGGGCACTCAATCAGCCCCAGCATTTT CSVGWALNQPQHF - TRBV29-1 - TRBJ1-5
TGCGCCAGTTCCAGGGGATTGAACTACGAGCAGTACTTC CASSRGLNYEQYF many TRBV4-1 - TRBJ2-7
TGTGCCAGCAGTTACGGGGTAAGGGGGCCCTACAATGAGCAGTTCTTC CASSYGVRGPYNEQFF many TRBV6-2/TRBV6-3 TRBD1 TRBJ2-1
TGCAGTGCTAAAAGACAGAACTACGAGCAGTACTTC CSAKRQNYEQYF many TRBV20-1 - TRBJ2-7
TGTGCCAGCAGCTTAGCGGGAGGGGCCAACGTCCTGACTTTC CASSLAGGANVLTF many TRBV7-9 - TRBJ2-6
TGTACCAGCAGTTTCGGGAGGGGCACTGAAGCTTTCTTT CTSSFGRGTEAFF - TRBV12-3/TRBV12-4 - TRBJ1-1
TGTGCCAGCTCACCACGTCCTACCTCCAAGGAGCAGTTCTTC CASSPRPTSKEQFF many TRBV18 - TRBJ2-1
TGCGCCAGCAGCCAGCGACAGGGTAACTACGAGCAGTACTTC CASSQRQGNYEQYF many TRBV5-1 TRBD1 TRBJ2-7
TGTGCCAGCAGTGTCCGGGGGGGGGGCACTGAAGCTTTCTTT CASSVRGGGTEAFF - TRBV6-1 - TRBJ1-1
TGTGCCAGCAGCTTAAATCCTAGCGGGAGATTCAACGCAGATACGCAGTATTTT CASSLNPSGRFNADTQYF - TRBV7-2 TRBD2 TRBJ2-3
TGTGCCAGCAGTTACTCTGATCGACTAGCGGGAGAGTACGGCTCCTACGAGCAGTACTTC CASSYSDRLAGEYGSYEQYF many TRBV6-5 TRBD2 TRBJ2-7
TGTGCCAGCAGTTTAGGTAGCGCCTACAATGAGCAGTTCTTC CASSLGSAYNEQFF - TRBV12-3/TRBV12-4 - TRBJ2-1
TGTGCCACCAGTGATGATTACAGGGGAGACACCGGGGAGCTGTTTTTT CATSDDYRGDTGELFF many TRBV24-1 TRBD1 TRBJ2-2
TGTGCCAGCAAACAGGGCTTCACTGAAGCTTTCTTT CASKQGFTEAFF many TRBV6-1 - TRBJ1-1
TGTGCCAGCAGTAGAACGCCAGGGGTTTCTGGCAATGAGCAGTTCTTC CASSRTPGVSGNEQFF many TRBV12-3/TRBV12-4 - TRBJ2-1
TGTGCCAGCAGCCCTAGCGGGGGGGCGGGTACGCAGTATTTT CASSPSGGAGTQYF few TRBV14 TRBD2 TRBJ2-3
TGTGCCAGCAGCACCACGGGACTAGAGAACAAAAGAGCCTCCTACAATGAGCAGTTCTTC CASSTTGLENKRASYNEQFF many TRBV7-9 TRBD2 TRBJ2-1
TGTGCCAGCATACTAACGGGACAGACTTATGGCTACACCTTC CASILTGQTYGYTF - TRBV6-1 TRBD1 TRBJ1-2